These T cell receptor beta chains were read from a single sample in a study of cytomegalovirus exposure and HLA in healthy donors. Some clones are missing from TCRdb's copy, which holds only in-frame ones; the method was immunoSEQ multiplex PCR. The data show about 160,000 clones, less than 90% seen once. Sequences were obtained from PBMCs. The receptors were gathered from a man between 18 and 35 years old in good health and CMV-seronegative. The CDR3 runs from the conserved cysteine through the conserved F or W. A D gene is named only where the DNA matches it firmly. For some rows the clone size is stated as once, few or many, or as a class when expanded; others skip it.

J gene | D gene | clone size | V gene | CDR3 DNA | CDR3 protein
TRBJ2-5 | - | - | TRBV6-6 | TGTGCCAGCAGTCCCGCCGACAAGGCGGAGGGGACCCAGTACTTC | CASSPADKAEGTQYF
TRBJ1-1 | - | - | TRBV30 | TGTGCCGGACAGATGAACACTGAAGCTTTCTTT | CAGQMNTEAFF
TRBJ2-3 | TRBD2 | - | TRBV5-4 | TGTGCCAGCAGCTTCCGGGACTACAGCACAGATACGCAGTATTTT | CASSFRDYSTDTQYF
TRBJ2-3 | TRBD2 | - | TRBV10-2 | TGCGCCAGCAGGGGGACTAGCGGGGGGGATACAGATACGCAGTATTTT | CASRGTSGGDTDTQYF
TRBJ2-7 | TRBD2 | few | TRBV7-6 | TGTGCCAGCAGCTTAGAGAGCGGGAGCTCCTACGAGCAGTACTTC | CASSLESGSSYEQYF
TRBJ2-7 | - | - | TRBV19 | TGTGCCAGTTCCGGGGGAAGAGCTCCCTCCTACGAGCAGTACTTC | CASSGGRAPSYEQYF
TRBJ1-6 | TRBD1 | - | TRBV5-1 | TGCGCCAGCAGCTTGGGGGACAGCCTCTATAATTCACCCCTCCACTTT | CASSLGDSLYNSPLHF
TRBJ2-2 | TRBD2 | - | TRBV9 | TGTGCCAGCAGCCTAAGCGGGGGGGCCCCCGGGGAGCTGTTTTTT | CASSLSGGAPGELFF
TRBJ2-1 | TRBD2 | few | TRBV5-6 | TGTGCCAGCAACCCGGGGGGAAAAACCTCGTGGAATGAGCAGTTCTTC | CASNPGGKTSWNEQFF
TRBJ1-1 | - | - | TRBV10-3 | TGTGCCGCCAGGGCTAACCAGGATGAAGCTTTCTTT | CAARANQDEAFF
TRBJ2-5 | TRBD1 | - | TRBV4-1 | TGCGCCAGCAGTCCTCAGGGGGCGTCGGAGACCCAGTACTTC | CASSPQGASETQYF
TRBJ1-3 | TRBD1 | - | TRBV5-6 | TGTGCCAGCAGCGACCGGGACAGGGCGTCTGGAAACACCATATATTTT | CASSDRDRASGNTIYF
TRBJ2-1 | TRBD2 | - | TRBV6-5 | TGTGCCAGCAGTCAGACTAGCGGGAGCTACAATGAGCAGTTCTTC | CASSQTSGSYNEQFF
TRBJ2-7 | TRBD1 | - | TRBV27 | TGTGCCAGCAGGGACAGGGGGCCCTACGAGCAGTACTTC | CASRDRGPYEQYF
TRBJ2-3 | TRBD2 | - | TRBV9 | TGTGCCAGCACGGGACTAGCGGGGCCCTCTAGCACAGATACGCAGTATTTT | CASTGLAGPSSTDTQYF
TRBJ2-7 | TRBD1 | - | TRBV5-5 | TGTGCCAGCAGCACCTATGACAGGGGTTCTTACGAGCAGTACTTC | CASSTYDRGSYEQYF
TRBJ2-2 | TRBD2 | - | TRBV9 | TGTGCCAGCAGCGCATGGGGACTAGATAGGCCCTACACCGGGGAGCTGTTTTTT | CASSAWGLDRPYTGELFF
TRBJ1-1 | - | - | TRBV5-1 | TGCGCCAGCAGCTTTAGGGGTGGATTGGACACTGAAGCTTTCTTT | CASSFRGGLDTEAFF
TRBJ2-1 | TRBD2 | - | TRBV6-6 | TGTGCCAGCAGTCCCACCTGGGGACTAGCTGAGTTCTTC | CASSPTWGLAEFF
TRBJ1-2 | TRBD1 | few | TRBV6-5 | TGTGCCAGCAGACAGGGGACAAACTATGGCTACACCTTC | CASRQGTNYGYTF
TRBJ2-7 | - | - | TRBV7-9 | TGTGCCAGCAGCGTCAGATCCTACGAGCAGTACTTC | CASSVRSYEQYF
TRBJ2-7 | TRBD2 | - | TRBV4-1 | TGCGCCAGCAGCCAAGATATGGGCGGGAGGTCCTACGAGCAGTACTTC | CASSQDMGGRSYEQYF